A single sample is the source of the 20 T cell receptor beta chains below, sequenced in a study of cytomegalovirus exposure and HLA in healthy donors (dated by TCRdb to about 2017). The protocol used for the library was the immunoSEQ multiplex PCR assay. For the multiplex PCR, a mixture combining 60 forward primers for TCR Vbeta segments and 13 reverse primers for TCR Jbeta segments was used. The table was pulled from immuneACCESS by TCRdb, which kept in-frame rearrangements only. Such tables lose some clones; where checked, under half of the loss comes from unresolved V genes, and the rest has no known cause. This sample comprises 100,000 to 150,000 clones, 60% to 80% of them detected only once. The biggest ten clones account for 2.6% of the sample. The sequenced sample was PBMCs. These receptors were obtained from a woman aged 60-75 years in good health and CMV-seropositive.

The chain employs TRBV27 and TRBJ2-7, with 7 nucleotides matching TRBD1. The CDR3 is 15 residues long. J was trimmed by 3 bases and V by 0 bases; bases with no gene match: 5. The germline V gene has CDR1 MNHEY and CDR2 SMNVEV (reference sequence). CDR3 residues: CASSLSWDSIYEQYF. CDR3 sequence (DNA): TGTGCCAGCAGTTTATCCTGGGACAGTATCTACGAGCAGTACTTC.

The CDR3 loop reads CASSTGTPPNYGYTF. CDR3 bases: TGTGCCAGCAGTACTGGGACACCACCTAACTATGGCTACACCTTC. V is TRBV28 and J is TRBJ1-2; possible D gene TRBD1, 6 bases. The V and J ends lost 5 bases and 0 bases respectively, with 13 bases between them. Germline-derived CDR1 and CDR2 are MDHEN and SYDVKM. The CDR3 covers 15 residues.

Only a few counts were recorded for this clone. The chain employs TRBV2 and TRBJ1-2, with D uncertain. Looked up from germline, CDR1 is SNHLY and CDR2 is FYNNEI. V shed 0 bases and J shed 4 bases, with 15 bases lying between them. The CDR3 has 16 residues. The CDR3 DNA reads as TGTGCCAGCAGTGAAGCGCGCGAGGGTGGAGGCTATGGCTACACCTTC. Amino acids: CASSEAREGGGYGYTF. Using reference TRBV2 and TRBJ1-2 for the parts outside the CDR3, the full variable domain is EPEVTQTPSHQVTQMGQEVILRCVPISNHLYFYWYRQILGQKVEFLVSFYNNEISEKSEIFDDQFSVERPDGSNFTLKIRSTKLEDSAMYFCASSEAREGGGYGYTFGSGTRLTVV.

V gene TRBV7-7 combines with J gene TRBJ2-1, with 15 nucleotides matching TRBD2. Germline assignment: CDR1 SSHAT and CDR2 FNYEAQ (reference sequence). CDR3 length: 16 amino acids. V dropped 1 base and J dropped 7; count of bases not matched to a gene: 2. For the CDR3, the DNA is TGTGCCAGCAGCTTAGGGACTAGCGGGGGGGCGAATGAGCAGTTCTTC. Translated, it gives CASSLGTSGGANEQFF.

The chain couples TRBV23-1 to TRBJ2-7, with 7 positions matching TRBD1. TRBV23-1 carries the ORF label, with uncertain function. Trimming at V came to 3 bases and at J to 6 bases, leaving 5 bases not matched to a gene. The length of the CDR3 is 13 residues. The CDR3 region has the DNA TGCGCCAGCAGTCAGTTACAGGGGAGCGAGCAGTACTTC. The encoded protein is CASSQLQGSEQYF.

The chain couples TRBV5-1 to TRBJ1-2, with 8 bases matching TRBD1. The V segment lost 4 bases and the J segment 8 bases; nucleotides outside the gene matches: 7. The CDR3 length is 13 residues. Germline assignment: CDR1 SGHRS and CDR2 YFSETQ. CDR3 sequence reads: CASSADRGGGYTF. The CDR3, as DNA: TGCGCCAGCAGCGCAGACAGGGGTGGAGGCTACACCTTC.

V gene TRBV6-1 combines with J gene TRBJ1-3; D is uncertain. V was cut by 7 bases and J by 2 bases, with 12 bases left in between. Per germline, CDR1 MNHNS and CDR2 SASEGT. CDR3 size: 14 residues. The DNA for the CDR3 is TGTGCCAGCAAAATTGGGCAGGCTGGAAACACCATATATTTT. Amino acids: CASKIGQAGNTIYF.

The rearrangement uses TRBV10-2 and TRBJ2-3; D gene uncertain. The CDR3 length is 13 residues. With 0 bases removed from V and 9 bases from J, the gap between germline ends came to 10 bases. Germline assignment: CDR1 WSHSY and CDR2 SAAADI. CDR3 DNA sequence: TGCGCCAGCAGTGAGTCCAATGGGCAGACGCAGTATTTT. It is translated as CASSESNGQTQYF.

The rearrangement uses TRBV6-6 and TRBJ1-5, with 8 bases matching TRBD1. CDR1 is MNHNY and CDR2 is SVGAGI in the germline V gene (reference sequence). This CDR3 region has 14 residues. J lost 6 bases, V lost 5 bases, and 6 bases had no gene match. CDR3 in amino acids: CASSGDRTGQPQHF. CDR3 in DNA: TGTGCCAGCAGTGGGGACAGGACGGGTCAGCCCCAGCATTTT.

This clone was detected a few times. This chain joins TRBV6-1 and TRBJ1-1, with D perhaps TRBD1 (5 bases). Germline CDR1 and CDR2: MNHNS and SASEGT. The length of the CDR3 is 16 residues. The V and J ends lost 0 bases and 2 bases respectively, with 13 bases between them. The CDR3, as DNA: TGTGCCAGCAGTGAAGCTTCGGGGGAAGGAAACACTGAAGCTTTCTTT. Translating it yields CASSEASGEGNTEAFF.

The V call is TRBV7-7, the J call TRBJ2-7; TRBD2 matches 10 bases. The CDR3 length is 15 residues. CDR1 is SSHAT and CDR2 is FNYEAQ in the germline V gene (reference sequence). With V trimmed by 5 bases and J by 0 bases, 4 bases remained unmatched. The CDR3 DNA sequence: TGTGCCAGCAGCCCGGGACTAGCGAACTCCTACGAGCAGTACTTC. Translating gives CASSPGLANSYEQYF.

The gene calls are TRBV6-5 and TRBJ1-6; 9 bases agree with TRBD1. V lost 5 bases and J lost 6; bases outside the gene matches: 5. Germline CDR1 MNHEY, CDR2 SVGAGI. This CDR3 has 15 amino acids. In DNA form, the CDR3 reads TGTGCCAGCAGTGGCCGGACAGGGGCTAATTCACCCCTCCACTTT. The encoded protein is CASSGRTGANSPLHF.

The chain employs TRBV5-4 and TRBJ2-7, with D uncertain. The CDR3 totals 14 residues. Germline CDR1 SGHNT, CDR2 YYREEE (reference sequence). V was cut by 2 bases and J by 2 bases, with 11 bases left in between. The CDR3 here is CASSFRSTTYEQYF. CDR3 nucleotide sequence: TGTGCCAGCAGCTTTCGATCGACAACCTACGAGCAGTACTTC.

This clone was detected a few times. V is TRBV10-3 and J is TRBJ1-1, with D maybe TRBD1 (6 bases). The germline V gene has CDR1 ENHRY and CDR2 SYGVKD. The V and J ends lost 6 bases and 3 bases respectively, with 14 bases between them. The CDR3 loop spans 14 amino acids. The CDR3 sequence: CAIRGGTMHTEAFF. CDR3 nucleotide sequence: TGTGCCATCAGGGGGGGGACAATGCACACTGAAGCTTTCTTT.

This clone was recorded a few times. V usage is TRBV19 and J usage is TRBJ1-4; 8 nucleotides agree with TRBD1. The V segment lost 3 bases and the J segment 4 bases; nucleotides outside the gene matches: 4. The CDR3 covers 15 residues. Germline V CDR1 and CDR2: LNHDA, SQIVND (reference sequence). CDR3 protein: CASSIGGQVNEKLFF. The DNA of the CDR3 is TGTGCCAGTAGTATCGGGGGACAGGTTAATGAAAAACTGTTTTTT.

V is TRBV6-5 and J is TRBJ2-3; 7 nucleotides align to TRBD1. The CDR3 length is 14 residues. Per germline, CDR1 MNHEY and CDR2 SVGAGI. Trimming took 4 bases from V and 4 from J; bases not matched to a gene: 5. The CDR3 DNA sequence: TGTGCCAGCAGTTCCGGACAGGCCCCAGATACGCAGTATTTT. This sequence encodes CASSSGQAPDTQYF.

The sample holds a few counts of this clone. J is TRBJ2-7 and V is TRBV7-7; a possible D gene is TRBD2 (6 bases). The germline V gene has CDR1 SSHAT and CDR2 FNYEAQ (reference sequence). Trimming cost V 1 base and J 6 bases, with 10 bases left between them. The CDR3 totals 13 residues. The CDR3: CASSLDSGTEQYF. DNA for the CDR3: TGTGCCAGCAGCTTAGATAGCGGTACCGAGCAGTACTTC.

V usage is TRBV5-4 and J usage is TRBJ2-7; 9 bases fit TRBD1. V shed 4 bases, J shed 4 bases, and the junction held 6 bases outside the gene matches. This CDR3 contains 14 residues. Looked up from germline, CDR1 is SGHNT and CDR2 is YYREEE (reference sequence). The CDR3 here is CASSIGQGWYEQYF. The CDR3 DNA follows: TGTGCCAGCAGCATCGGACAGGGGTGGTACGAGCAGTACTTC.

The J gene is TRBJ1-6, the V gene TRBV11-2; D is possibly TRBD1 (5 bases). This CDR3 has 15 residues. V lost 0 bases and J 10 bases, leaving 13 bases between the germline ends. The V gene's germline CDR1 is SGHAT and CDR2 FQNNGV. The CDR3 loop reads CASSLDQGTGSPLHF. CDR3 coding DNA: TGTGCCAGCAGCTTAGATCAGGGAACCGGCTCACCCCTCCACTTT.

This rearrangement joins TRBV6-5 to TRBJ1-6; the match to TRBD1 covers 9 bases. CDR3 length: 15 residues. Germline-derived CDR1 and CDR2 are MNHEY and SVGAGI. The J segment lost 7 bases and the V segment lost 2 bases, leaving 3 bases of the junction unmatched. The CDR3 is CASSYLDRGNSPLHF. CDR3 nucleotide sequence: TGTGCCAGCAGTTACCTGGACAGGGGAAATTCACCCCTCCACTTT.